A single sample is the source of the 10 T cell receptor beta chains below, sequenced in a study of CD8+ T cells in alopecia areata. cDNA reverse transcribed from extracted RNA served as the sequencing template. Repertoires were generated with immunoSEQ multiplex PCR, while TCRdb's copy carries only in-frame clones and drops some. The sample lists 150,000 to 200,000 clones, less than 80% occurring once. The sequenced sample was CD8+ T cells sorted from blood, obtained at week 0. The receptors shown here come from a human donor with alopecia areata.

This clone was counted between two and nine times. The rearrangement uses TRBV25-1 and TRBJ2-3; D is unclear. The germline V gene encodes CDR1 MGHDK and CDR2 SYGVNS. This CDR3 has 15 amino acids. The ends were cut back, 1 base at V and 2 bases at J, with 10 bases in the middle. CDR3 sequence reads: CASSESESATDTQYF. In nucleotides, the CDR3 is TGTGCCAGCAGTGAATCGGAGAGCGCCACAGATACGCAGTATTTT.

The V and J genes are TRBV29-1 and TRBJ2-2; TRBD1 matches at 7 bases. The J segment lost 5 bases and the V segment lost 4 bases, leaving 4 bases of the junction unmatched. The CDR3 contains 13 residues. CDR1 is SQVTM, CDR2 ANQGSEA, per germline. The CDR3 region is CSVVGQTTGELFF. CDR3 sequence (DNA): TGCAGCGTTGTGGGACAGACTACCGGGGAGCTGTTTTTT.

V usage is TRBV29-1 and J usage is TRBJ1-2, with a weak D call TRBD1 (5 bases). In germline, CDR1 is SQVTM, CDR2 ANQGSEA. The V end lost 1 base, the J end lost 7 bases, and 10 bases lay between the germline ends. The CDR3 runs 12 residues. The CDR3 nucleotides are TGCAGCGTTGAAGGAGGGGCGGGTGGCTACACCTTC. Translating it yields CSVEGGAGGYTF.

The gene calls are TRBV6-5 and TRBJ1-3; D not resolved. Deletions cut 3 bases from V and 3 bases from J, with 12 bases between. The CDR3 runs to 15 residues. Looked up from germline, CDR1 is MNHEY and CDR2 is SVGAGI. The CDR3 region is CASSYFVGGGNTIYF. For the CDR3, the DNA is TGTGCCAGCAGTTATTTTGTGGGAGGTGGAAACACCATATATTTT.

V gene TRBV13 combines with J gene TRBJ2-3; D possibly uses TRBD1 or TRBD2 (5 bases each). V was trimmed by 4 bases and J by 4 bases, leaving 18 bases between them. CDR1 is PRHDT, CDR2 FYEKMQ, per germline (reference sequence). The CDR3 has 16 residues. CDR3 DNA: TGTGCCAGCAGCTCGAGGGACCCAGCGAGCGCAGATACGCAGTATTTT. Protein: CASSSRDPASADTQYF.

The chain links TRBV6-6 to TRBJ2-3; D not resolved. CDR3 size: 14 residues. Germline V gene sequence: CDR1 MNHNY, CDR2 SVGAGI (reference sequence). V lost 6 bases and J 6 bases, leaving 16 bases between the germline ends. CDR3 nucleotides: TGTGCCAGCAGCGACCACTCCCCACGGGATACGCAGTATTTT. Translating it yields CASSDHSPRDTQYF.

The chain carries TRBV4-1 and TRBJ2-5; D call uncertain. The J call may be faulty, since TRBJ2-7 better matches the DNA end. CDR1 is MGHRA and CDR2 is YSYEKL in the germline V gene. The CDR3 is 16 residues long. CDR3 sequence (DNA): TGCGCCAGCAGCCAAGATGAACGGACCGACTCCTACGAGCAGTACTTC. It specifies CASSQDERTDSYEQYF.

The rearrangement joins TRBV9 to TRBJ1-1; D not certain. The V and J ends lost 3 bases and 6 bases respectively, with 15 bases between them. The CDR3 contains 14 residues. Germline assignment: CDR1 SGDLS and CDR2 YYNGEE. The CDR3 bases are TGTGCCAGCAGCGGATACACCGGTGATTCTGAAGCTTTCTTT. It specifies CASSGYTGDSEAFF. Complete variable domain (other parts from reference TRBV9 and TRBJ1-1): DSGVTQTPKHLITATGQRVTLRCSPRSGDLSVYWYQQSLDQGLQFLIQYYNGEERAKGNILERFSAQQFPDLHSELNLSSLELGDSALYFCASSGYTGDSEAFFGQGTRLTVV.

The chain combines TRBV27 with TRBJ2-7; D might be TRBD1 or TRBD2, each matching 5 bases. Trimming took off 2 bases at V and 2 bases at J, with 10 bases between the two ends. Germline CDR1 reads MNHEY; CDR2 reads SMNVEV (reference sequence). The CDR3 has 14 amino acids. CDR3 in DNA: TGTGCCAGCAGTTTACCGGGACGGACCTACGAGCAGTACTTC. Translating it yields CASSLPGRTYEQYF.

This clone appeared once. CDR3 in amino acids: CASSGEAALSIAKNIQYF. The CDR3, as DNA: TGTGCCAGCAGTGGAGAGGCGGCCCTGTCCATAGCCAAAAACATTCAGTACTTC. The chain combines TRBV7-9 with TRBJ2-4; no definite D call. V lost 6 bases, J lost 0 bases, and 21 bases lay in between. There are 18 residues in the CDR3. Germline V gene sequence: CDR1 SEHNR, CDR2 FQNEAQ (reference sequence).